The 10 T cell receptor beta chains below were found in one sample sequenced in a study of Ad26.COV2.S vaccination and SARS-CoV-2 variants. This table comes from immunoSEQ multiplex PCR, and its TCRdb copy is limited to in-frame clones, with some not included. The sample holds about 320,000 clones, 86% seen once. The treatment denotes: over 15 received Ad26.COV2.S at low or high dose, single or two shots; 5 received placebo; per-sample allocation not given. At day 63 after the first vaccine or placebo injection, samples were drawn. The sequencing here drew on peripheral blood, taken in a trial of Ad26.COV2.S vaccine versus placebo. Every receptor here comes from a person between 18 and 65 years old who received the Ad26.COV2.S COVID-19 vaccine or a placebo.

This clone has a single count. V usage is TRBV29-1 and J usage is TRBJ1-4; 9 bases line up with TRBD1. The V segment lost 4 bases and the J segment 1 base; nucleotides outside the gene matches: 7. The CDR3 has 16 amino acids. The germline CDR1 and CDR2 sequences are SQVTM and ANQGSEA. The CDR3 loop is CSVGGTGTETNEKLFF. As DNA, the CDR3 is TGCAGCGTTGGTGGGACAGGGACGGAAACTAATGAAAAACTGTTTTTT.

V and J are TRBV5-8 and TRBJ2-1, with TRBD1 as a possible D gene (6 bases). CDR3 length: 13 amino acids. Trimming pared 5 bases from V and 3 bases from J, leaving 9 bases between. From germline, CDR1 is SGHTS and CDR2 YDEGEE. This CDR3 is CASSWTVYNEQFF. The CDR3 DNA is TGTGCCAGCAGTTGGACAGTCTACAATGAGCAGTTCTTC. The variable domain in full, with the rest retrieved from reference TRBV5-8 and TRBJ2-1, is EAGVTQSPTHLIKTRGQQATLRCSPISGHTSVYWYQQALGLGLQFLLWYDEGEERNRGNFPPRFSGRQFPNYSSELNVNALELEDSALYLCASSWTVYNEQFFGPGTRLTVL.

This chain joins TRBV5-1 and TRBJ2-7; the D is unclear. The CDR3 extends over 11 amino acids. The V end lost 0 bases, the J end lost 5 bases, and 3 bases lay between the germline ends. Looked up from germline, CDR1 is SGHRS and CDR2 is YFSETQ. The CDR3 is CASSLGNEQYF. The CDR3 nucleotides read TGCGCCAGCAGCTTGGGCAACGAGCAGTACTTC. Using reference TRBV5-1 and TRBJ2-7 for the parts outside the CDR3, the full variable domain is KAGVTQTPRYLIKTRGQQVTLSCSPISGHRSVSWYQQTPGQGLQFLFEYFSETQRNKGNFPGRFSGRQFSNSRSEMNVSTLELGDSALYLCASSLGNEQYFGPGTRLTVT.

V is TRBV5-6 and J is TRBJ2-1; D uncertain. Germline CDR1 and CDR2: SGHDT and YYEEEE. This CDR3 contains 15 residues. Trimming shortened V by 0 bases and J by 4 bases, and 11 bases separated the two germline ends. CDR3 DNA sequence: TGTGCCAGCAGCTTGGCCCTCAGCTCTTACAATGAGCAGTTCTTC. It encodes CASSLALSSYNEQFF. Complete variable domain (other parts from reference TRBV5-6 and TRBJ2-1): DAGVTQSPTHLIKTRGQQVTLRCSPKSGHDTVSWYQQALGQGPQFIFQYYEEEERQRGNFPDRFSGHQFPNYSSELNVNALLLGDSALYLCASSLALSSYNEQFFGPGTRLTVL.

This clone was observed once. The chain has TRBV4-3 and TRBJ2-3; D might be TRBD1 (5 bases). The CDR3 length is 15 residues. V was cut by 4 bases and J by 0 bases, with 11 bases left in between. CDR1 LGHNA and CDR2 YSLEER come from the germline V gene. CDR3 DNA: TGCGCCAGCAGCCCCCAGGGAACTAGCACAGATACGCAGTATTTT. Translating gives CASSPQGTSTDTQYF.

V and J are TRBV7-3 and TRBJ2-1; 8 bases match TRBD2. This CDR3 contains 16 residues. Germline V lookup: CDR1 SGHTA, CDR2 FQGTGA. V shed 5 bases and J 4 bases; nucleotides not matched to a gene: 10. CDR3 DNA sequence: TGTGCCAGCAGCCCGTTGGGCGGGGGGTTATACAATGAGCAGTTCTTC. This encodes CASSPLGGGLYNEQFF.

This chain links TRBV30 with TRBJ2-7, with TRBD1 as a possible D gene (7 bases). The CDR3 length is 16 residues. The V end lost 3 bases, the J end lost 1 base, and 19 bases lay between the germline ends. Germline values: CDR1 GTSNPN, CDR2 SVGIG (reference sequence). DNA of the CDR3: TGTGCCTGGAGGGGCGGGACAGCCTCCAAGTCCTACGAGCAGTACTTC. Protein sequence: CAWRGGTASKSYEQYF.

The V and J genes are TRBV5-5 and TRBJ1-5; no clear D. This CDR3 is 15 amino acids long. Germline V gene data show CDR1 as SGHKS and CDR2 as YYEKEE (reference sequence). V lost 4 bases and J lost 5, with 16 bases in between. CDR3 sequence: CASSLTYARYQPQHF. The CDR3 DNA reads as TGTGCCAGCAGCCTGACCTACGCTCGGTATCAGCCCCAGCATTTT.

The chain has TRBV7-9 and TRBJ2-1; D assignment may be TRBD1 or TRBD2 (5 bases each). Per germline, CDR1 SEHNR and CDR2 FQNEAQ (reference sequence). This CDR3 spans 13 amino acids. The V end was cut by 5 bases, the J end by 10 bases, with 15 bases between. The CDR3: CASSPWDVGEQFF. The CDR3 coding sequence is TGTGCCAGCAGCCCTTGGGACGTTGGGGAGCAGTTCTTC.

The CDR3 nucleotides are TGTGCCTGCTCGACTGTTAGCACAGATACGCAGTATTTT. Encoded protein: CACSTVSTDTQYF. The chain is built from TRBV30 and TRBJ2-3; D remains ambiguous. CDR1 and CDR2 from the germline V gene are GTSNPN and SVGIG (reference sequence). This CDR3 has 13 amino acids. The V end was cut by 6 bases, the J end by 0 bases, with 10 bases between.